Each of the 20 T cell receptor beta chains below was sequenced from the same sample in a study of Graves' ophthalmopathy and Graves' hyperthyroidism. RNA transcripts served as template for amplifying TCR beta CDR3 sequences. HTBI primers were used in a first-round RT-PCR, which preceded a second-round multiplex PCR. TCRdb fed the multiplex PCR reads into MiXCR, producing one record per CDR3 protein. The sample consists of 400,000 to 450,000 distinct CDR3 sequences, roughly 21% of them appearing once. Sequenced sample: peripheral blood. These receptors were obtained from a young woman with stable Graves' hyperthyroidism.

This clonotype was recorded at least ten times. V is TRBV30 and J is TRBJ2-2, with 9 nucleotides matching TRBD2. This CDR3 region has 16 residues. V shed 2 bases, J shed 2 bases, and the junction held 6 bases outside the gene matches. Germline CDR1 reads GTSNPN; CDR2 reads SVGIG (reference sequence). CDR3 sequence reads: CAWSTLGLANTGELFF. CDR3 nucleotides: TGTGCCTGGAGTACTCTGGGACTAGCAAACACCGGGGAGCTGTTTTTT.

This clonotype showed up many times. The J gene is TRBJ1-5, the V gene TRBV28; no reliable D call. V shed 6 bases and J shed 5 bases, with 11 bases lying between them. In germline, CDR1 is MDHEN, CDR2 SYDVKM. The CDR3 totals 13 residues. Here the CDR3 DNA reads TGTGCCAGCAGCCCCGGACGATATCAGCCCCAGCATTTT. The encoded protein is CASSPGRYQPQHF.

This clonotype showed up many times. The chain has TRBV29-1 and TRBJ2-5; 7 bases fit TRBD1. Losses at the gene ends were 8 bases for V and 6 bases for J; bases not matched to a gene: 9. The CDR3 runs to 12 residues. Per the germline V gene, CDR1 is SQVTM and CDR2 is ANQGSEA. CDR3 residues: CSFTGAWKTQYF. The CDR3 DNA sequence: TGCAGCTTCACAGGGGCTTGGAAGACCCAGTACTTC.

This clonotype was seen many times. The chain employs TRBV12-3 or TRBV12-4 and TRBJ2-7, with TRBD2 matching over 10 bases. V trimming: 5 bases; J trimming: 4 bases; junction bases outside the gene matches: 8. CDR3 length: 15 amino acids. The CDR3 nucleotides are TGTGCCAGCAGTCCTCCACCGGGACTAGCGTACGAGCAGTACTTC. This gives the protein CASSPPPGLAYEQYF.

The CDR3 DNA follows: TGCGCCAGCAGCTACGACAGGGTCGCCTACGAGCAGTACTTC. It codes for CASSYDRVAYEQYF. The rearrangement joins TRBV5-1 to TRBJ2-7, with TRBD1 identical over 7 bases. The V segment lost 3 bases and the J segment 2 bases; nucleotides outside the gene matches: 5. The CDR3 runs 14 residues. In germline, CDR1 is SGHRS, CDR2 YFSETQ.

The chain links TRBV6-1 to TRBJ1-1, with TRBD1 matching 7 bases. The V segment lost 9 bases and the J segment 2 bases; nucleotides outside the gene matches: 6. From germline, CDR1 is MNHNS and CDR2 SASEGT. This CDR3 has 13 residues. The CDR3 loop is CARKEGANTEAFF. The CDR3 nucleotides are TGTGCCAGGAAGGAGGGGGCCAACACTGAAGCTTTCTTT.

This chain connects TRBV12-3 or TRBV12-4 to TRBJ1-5; tentatively, D is TRBD1 (6 bases). V gave up 1 base and J gave up 10 bases, with 14 bases separating them. This CDR3 has 14 amino acids. CDR3 bases: TGTGCCAGCAGTTTAGGACAGGTCCTAACTCCCCAGCATTTT. This sequence encodes CASSLGQVLTPQHF.

This chain joins TRBV5-1 and TRBJ2-7, with TRBD2 identical over 12 bases. The length of the CDR3 is 16 residues. Germline V lookup: CDR1 SGHRS, CDR2 YFSETQ. The trim removed 4 bases at V and 0 bases at J, leaving 5 bases unmatched. The CDR3 protein is CASSPTSGSASYEQYF. CDR3 bases: TGCGCCAGCAGCCCGACTAGCGGGAGTGCCTCCTACGAGCAGTACTTC. Filled out from reference TRBV5-1 and TRBJ2-7, the complete variable domain reads KAGVTQTPRYLIKTRGQQVTLSCSPISGHRSVSWYQQTPGQGLQFLFEYFSETQRNKGNFPGRFSGRQFSNSRSEMNVSTLELGDSALYLCASSPTSGSASYEQYFGPGTRLTVT.

Many counts were recorded for this clonotype. This chain connects TRBV19 to TRBJ1-5, with a tentative D call TRBD1 (5 bases). Germline lookup yields CDR1 LNHDA and CDR2 SQIVND (reference sequence). V was clipped by 7 bases and J by 3 bases, with 13 bases between them. This CDR3 spans 14 amino acids. The CDR3 nucleotides are TGTGCCAGTACTGAGGGACCGTTCAATCAGCCCCAGCATTTT. This sequence encodes CASTEGPFNQPQHF.

This clonotype has at least ten counts. V is TRBV20-1 and J is TRBJ2-5; 7 bases are a match to TRBD2. Germline lookup yields CDR1 DFQATT and CDR2 SNEGSKA (reference sequence). V was pared by 1 base and J by 2 bases, with 7 bases of the junction left unmatched. This CDR3 has 15 residues. In nucleotides, the CDR3 is TGCAGTGCTAGAGGGGGGATAGCGGGTCAAGAGACCCAGTACTTC. It is translated as CSARGGIAGQETQYF.

This clonotype was picked up many times. The chain couples TRBV25-1 to TRBJ2-5, with 8 positions matching TRBD1. The CDR3 length is 14 residues. CDR1 is MGHDK and CDR2 is SYGVNS in the germline V gene. Trimming at V came to 3 bases and at J to 4 bases, leaving 4 bases not matched to a gene. The CDR3 reads CASSDRGQGETQYF. CDR3 DNA: TGTGCCAGCAGTGATAGAGGACAGGGAGAGACCCAGTACTTC.

Many counts were recorded for this clonotype. This rearrangement joins TRBV6-5 to TRBJ1-1; a weak D match, TRBD1 (5 bases). V was clipped by 2 bases and J by 6 bases, with 13 bases between them. Germline CDR1 MNHEY, CDR2 SVGAGI. The length of the CDR3 is 14 residues. The CDR3 region is CASSYGDSSAEAFF. CDR3 sequence (DNA): TGTGCCAGCAGTTACGGAGACAGTTCCGCTGAAGCTTTCTTT.

This chain joins TRBV6-2 or TRBV6-3 and TRBJ2-1; D perhaps matches TRBD1 (5 bases). V lost 6 bases and J 9 bases, leaving 18 bases between the germline ends. The CDR3 consists of 14 residues. Germline lookup yields CDR1 MNHEY and CDR2 SVGEGT. The CDR3 protein is CASSPSGQGGEQFF. The CDR3 coding sequence is TGTGCCAGCAGCCCTTCAGGGCAGGGCGGTGAGCAGTTCTTC.

This clonotype appeared many times. This chain joins TRBV24-1 and TRBJ2-7, with D unclear. This CDR3 contains 14 residues. CDR1 KGHDR and CDR2 SFDVKD come from the germline V gene. Trimming took off 3 bases at V and 1 base at J, with 9 bases between the two ends. CDR3 in DNA: TGTGCCACCAGTGATCAAATTCGTTCCTACGAGCAGTACTTC. The encoded protein is CATSDQIRSYEQYF.

This clonotype was seen repeatedly, ten times or more. This chain connects TRBV24-1 to TRBJ2-7, with D perhaps TRBD1 or TRBD2 (5 bases each). Germline V lookup: CDR1 KGHDR, CDR2 SFDVKD. V lost 4 bases and J lost 1, with 19 bases in between. There are 17 residues in the CDR3. The CDR3 here is CATSDRDASGGSYEQYF. DNA of the CDR3: TGTGCCACCAGTGACCGGGACGCCTCAGGCGGGTCCTACGAGCAGTACTTC.

About this clonotype itself: Its ends do not fully match the called genes, so a read error is possible. The genes are TRBV20-1 and TRBJ2-7; 8 nucleotides align to TRBD1. Germline-derived CDR1 and CDR2 are DFQATT and SNEGSKA (reference sequence). The CDR3 is 14 amino acids. The CDR3 DNA follows: TGCACTGCTAGCCCTTTGACAGGGGACAACGAGCAGTACTTC. Translation gives CTASPLTGDNEQYF.

This clonotype was recorded a few times. V and J are TRBV4-1 and TRBJ1-2; 7 positions agree with TRBD1. CDR1 is MGHRA, CDR2 YSYEKL, per germline. With V trimmed by 0 bases and J by 4 bases, 11 bases remained unmatched. The CDR3 covers 17 residues. The CDR3 is CASSQERLAGGSYGYTF. CDR3 in DNA: TGCGCCAGCAGCCAAGAAAGGCTCGCAGGGGGTAGCTATGGCTACACCTTC.

This clonotype has ten or more counts. V usage is TRBV20-1 and J usage is TRBJ2-7, with D possibly being TRBD1 or TRBD2 (5 bases each). Per the germline V gene, CDR1 is DFQATT and CDR2 is SNEGSKA (reference sequence). Trimming took off 0 bases at V and 0 bases at J, with 12 bases between the two ends. The CDR3 totals 15 residues. CDR3 nucleotide sequence: TGCAGTGCTAGAGATCCCAGGGCGGGCTCCTACGAGCAGTACTTC. The encoded protein is CSARDPRAGSYEQYF.

This clonotype has a count of ten or more. The CDR3 DNA reads as TGTGCCAGCAGCTGGACAGGGACCAAAAACTATGGCTACACCTTC. Protein sequence: CASSWTGTKNYGYTF. The chain combines TRBV11-2 with TRBJ1-2; 8 bases are shared with TRBD1. The trim removed 4 bases at V and 2 bases at J, leaving 6 bases unmatched. From germline, CDR1 is SGHAT and CDR2 FQNNGV. The CDR3 contains 15 residues.

This clonotype was seen ten or more times. The J gene is TRBJ2-2, the V gene TRBV5-5, with D perhaps given as TRBD1 or TRBD2 (5 bases each). The CDR3 has 15 residues. Germline CDR1 and CDR2: SGHKS and YYEKEE (reference sequence). V was shortened by 0 bases and J by 6 bases, with 12 bases between the two germline ends. The CDR3 region has the DNA TGTGCCAGCAGCTTGGGGCCAGTGGGGGCCGGGGAGCTGTTTTTT. The encoded protein is CASSLGPVGAGELFF. Full variable domain (rest looked up from reference TRBV5-5 and TRBJ2-2): DAGVTQSPTHLIKTRGQQVTLRCSPISGHKSVSWYQQVLGQGPQFIFQYYEKEERGRGNFPDRFSARQFPNYSSELNVNALLLGDSALYLCASSLGPVGAGELFFGEGSRLTVL.